Ten or more counts support the clone carrying this T cell receptor (beta chain). The sample belongs to a study of T-cell reconstitution after alpha-beta-depleted transplantation in children. Using unique molecular identifiers, the investigators prepared the TCRbeta library. One entry per CDR3 protein, called by TCRdb with MiXCR from the PCR reads. The table records more than 60,000 distinct CDR3 sequences, 5.5% to 7.5% of them present only once. The germline gives CDR1 LGHNA, CDR2 YSLEER. V shed 4 bases, J shed 5 bases, and the junction held 9 bases outside the gene matches. This CDR3 comprises 16 residues.

The clonotype comes from a human donor who donated a stem cell graft to a child with acute lymphoblastic leukemia. The source material was PBMCs from the stem cell graft donor, sampled from the stem cell graft. The gene calls are TRBV4-3 and TRBJ2-2, with 8 bases aligning to TRBD2. CDR3 DNA sequence: TGCGCCAGCAGCCCCTTTGGCGGGGGGCCGACCGGGGAGCTGTTTTTT. This gives the protein CASSPFGGGPTGELFF.